This TCR beta chain was obtained from a study of blood T cell repertoires in COVID-19. Across the study: COVID-19 samples, acute and convalescent, were from the United States, Italy and Spain.

In the authors' methods: Amplification with reference gene primers provided the estimates of nucleated cell counts. TCRdb's table, derived via immunoSEQ multiplex PCR, lists solely in-frame clones and lacks some. V and J calls and clone size are as listed in that table; D and trimming were resolved from the DNA. Of about 190,000 clones in the sample, approximately 78% were seen once. Germline CDR1 and CDR2: LNHDA and SQIVND (reference sequence). The CDR3 spans 14 residues. Of note for this clone: One end of the junction does not line up with germline, which may come from a read error.

The material sequenced was peripheral blood. The rearrangement uses TRBV19 and TRBJ2-4; 16 bases agree with TRBD2. This clonotype was sampled from a woman of 80 years or more with active or convalescent COVID-19. CDR3 residues: CASSAGLAGGPPHF. The DNA of the CDR3 is TGTGCCAGTAGTGCGGGACTAGCGGGGGGGCCCCCTCACTTC. The complete variable domain, with remaining parts taken from reference TRBV19 and TRBJ2-4, reads DGGITQSPKYLFRKEGQNVTLSCEQNLNHDAMYWYRQDPGQGLRLIYYSQIVNDFQKGDIAEGYSVSREKKESFPLTVTSAQKNPTAFYLCASSAGLAGGPPHFGAGTRLSVL.